This T cell receptor beta chain was recorded in a study of blood T cell repertoires in COVID-19. Overall study: Acute and convalescent COVID-19 specimens originated in the United States, Italy and Spain. PBMCs, B-cell-depleted T cells, or T cells provided the cDNA or gDNA that made up the material.

In the study's own analysis: Estimated nucleated cell counts came from reference gene primer amplification. Profiled with immunoSEQ multiplex PCR; TCRdb holds only in-frame clones, not every one. The DNA gave D and trimming, while V, J and clone size come from that table. The sample holds a few hundred thousand clones, about four fifths seen once. CDR1 and CDR2 from the germline V gene are SGDLS and YYNGEE. This CDR3 comprises 15 residues. Trimming left V 4 bases short and J 1 base short, with 14 bases between. The chain combines TRBV9 with TRBJ2-5, with D perhaps matching TRBD1 (5 bases). Sequencing was carried out using peripheral blood. This TCR was recovered from a man aged 30-40 years who had recovered from COVID-19. The CDR3 spells CASSQQGSLQETQYF. In nucleotides, the CDR3 is TGTGCCAGCAGCCAGCAGGGCTCCCTCCAAGAGACCCAGTACTTC.